Presented here are 8 T cell receptor beta chains from one specimen sequenced in a study of T cell changes during pregnancy in multiple sclerosis (dated by TCRdb to 2018 to 2020). Receptor libraries were prepared by the immunoSEQ multiplex PCR assay. Here the immuneACCESS table is served through TCRdb, limited to in-frame sequences with V and J called. Missing clones are a known gap in these copies; in checked studies unresolved V genes cover under half, and the rest lacks a known reason. Here the sample has fewer than 50,000 clones; roughly nine tenths occur a single time. Approximately 0.8% of the sample lies in the top ten. The specimen was CD4+ T cells from peripheral blood mononuclear cells, collected in the third trimester of pregnancy. Receptors were obtained from a female donor with multiple sclerosis, enrolled in a pregnancy study.

V is TRBV4-1 and J is TRBJ1-2; 8 nucleotides agree with TRBD1. With V trimmed by 5 bases and J by 7 bases, 6 bases remained unmatched. From germline, CDR1 is MGHRA and CDR2 YSYEKL. The CDR3 has 13 amino acids. CDR3 in DNA: TGCGCCAGCAGCTGGACAGGGATGTCTGGCTACACCTTC. It codes for CASSWTGMSGYTF.

This sequence joins TRBV27 and TRBJ2-3; D might be TRBD2 (7 bases). CDR3 length: 16 amino acids. Germline lookup yields CDR1 MNHEY and CDR2 SMNVEV (reference sequence). Trimming removed 5 bases at V and 3 bases at J, with 18 bases between. The CDR3, as DNA: TGTGCCAGCAGTCAATATCGGGGGGCGGGAACAGATACGCAGTATTTT. Protein product: CASSQYRGAGTDTQYF.

This chain joins TRBV30 and TRBJ2-1; TRBD1 matches at 11 bases. The germline V gene has CDR1 GTSNPN and CDR2 SVGIG (reference sequence). The trim removed 1 base at V and 3 bases at J, leaving 2 bases unmatched. The CDR3 consists of 15 residues. This CDR3 reads CAWSAGTGGYNEQFF. CDR3 coding DNA: TGTGCCTGGAGTGCCGGGACAGGGGGCTACAATGAGCAGTTCTTC.

V is TRBV2 and J is TRBJ2-5; 15 positions agree with TRBD2. V lost 6 bases, J lost 5 bases, and 19 bases stayed unmatched. CDR1 and CDR2 from the germline V gene are SNHLY and FYNNEI. CDR3 length equals 20 residues. CDR3 DNA: TGTGCCAGCAGGTCCTTTTGGACTAGCGGGAGGGCTACGAGTGGGGAGACCCAGTACTTC. It translates to CASRSFWTSGRATSGETQYF.

In nucleotides, the CDR3 is TGTGCCAGCAGTGTTCGAGGCACAGATACGCAGTATTTT. Translating it yields CASSVRGTDTQYF. The rearrangement links TRBV6-4 to TRBJ2-3; D gene uncertain. Germline V CDR1 and CDR2: MRHNA, SNTAGT. The CDR3 totals 13 residues. With 4 bases removed from V and 1 base from J, the gap between germline ends came to 6 bases.

The rearrangement uses TRBV6-1 and TRBJ2-7; TRBD1 might be the D (6 bases). Germline V lookup: CDR1 MNHNS, CDR2 SASEGT. The CDR3 sequence is 13 residues long. The V end was cut by 3 bases, the J end by 6 bases, with 12 bases between. The CDR3 protein is CASSEVRGGEQYF. CDR3 bases: TGTGCCAGCAGTGAGGTCAGGGGTGGCGAGCAGTACTTC.

This chain uses TRBV5-1 with TRBJ2-6; possible D gene TRBD1, 5 bases. The CDR3 sequence is 15 residues long. Germline lookup yields CDR1 SGHRS and CDR2 YFSETQ. V was cut by 0 bases and J by 1 base, with 5 bases left in between. The chain's CDR3 is CASSLEGSGANVLTF. The CDR3, as DNA: TGCGCCAGCAGCTTGGAGGGGTCTGGGGCCAACGTCCTGACTTTC.

This clone was seen a few times. The chain combines TRBV5-1 with TRBJ1-3; possibly TRBD1 for D (5 bases). Trimming cost V 0 bases and J 8 bases, with 12 bases left between them. The CDR3 sequence is 14 residues long. CDR1 and CDR2 from the germline V gene are SGHRS and YFSETQ. The CDR3 reads CASSLEGALDTIYF. CDR3 DNA: TGCGCCAGCAGCTTGGAAGGGGCCTTGGACACCATATATTTT.